This TCR beta chain appears in the sequencing data of a study of T cell responses to AZD1222 COVID-19 vaccine. As for this clone: The antigen is not known.

Study-wide results and caveats: In a largely white British group with more females than males, clonal diversity was possibly underestimated. Two AZD1222 administrations were followed by greater Spike-specific TCR breadth and depth. Baseline serology detected seropositivity in only a handful of AZD1222 recipients.

Using immunoSEQ multiplex PCR, the repertoire was profiled, and TCRdb retains in-frame clones only, with some absent. The data contain some 100,000 clones, just over 85% of them seen just once; the ten biggest clones take up approximately 18%. Second-dose intervals near 4 or 12 weeks were combined. The germline gives CDR1 SGDLS, CDR2 YYNGEE. Losses at the gene ends were 0 bases for V and 6 bases for J; bases not matched to a gene: 7. The length of the CDR3 is 16 residues. This TCR derives from an adult who received the AZD1222 COVID-19 vaccine. V usage is TRBV9 and J usage is TRBJ2-5; 11 bases line up with TRBD2. Sample: peripheral blood, taken 28 days after the second AZD1222 dose. CDR3 nucleotides: TGTGCCAGCAGCGTAGCTTCTAGCGGGGGGAGTCAGACCCAGTACTTC. Translating it yields CASSVASSGGSQTQYF.